A selection of T cell receptor beta chains follows, all from one sample in a study of blood T cell repertoires in COVID-19. Method: immunoSEQ multiplex PCR; TCRdb's copy keeps in-frame clones and lacks some. This table holds 70,000 or so clones, around 77% found once. The sequenced sample was peripheral blood. The receptors come from a man in his fifties or sixties with acute or convalescent COVID-19. Both conserved end residues are part of each CDR3. The order of the fields is J gene, V gene, D gene, clone size, CDR3 DNA, CDR3 protein. A D gene is named only where the DNA matches it firmly. Clone size is given for some rows only: seen once, a few or many times, or a class if the clone is expanded.

>TRBJ2-7|TRBV13|TRBD1|.
TGTGCCAGCAGCCAAATGGACCGGGACAGTTCCTACGAGCAGTACTTC
CASSQMDRDSSYEQYF
>TRBJ1-2|TRBV15|.|.
TGTGCCACCAGCAGAGATGGGGCATCAGGGACCTTC
CATSRDGASGTF
>TRBJ1-5|TRBV6-1|TRBD1|.
TGTGCCAGCAGTGACAGACAGGGAGGCAATCAGCCCCAGCATTTT
CASSDRQGGNQPQHF
>TRBJ1-6|TRBV27|.|once
TGTGCCAGCAGAAACAGGTTTTCCTATAATTCACCCCTCCACTTT
CASRNRFSYNSPLHF
>TRBJ2-3|TRBV11-3|TRBD2|.
TGTGCCAGCAGCTCTGGCGGAGCGGGGGTTCGTCAGACGCAGTATTTT
CASSSGGAGVRQTQYF
>TRBJ2-3|TRBV5-1|TRBD2|.
TGCGCCAGCAGCCCAGGACTAGCGACTAGCACAGATACGCAGTATTTT
CASSPGLATSTDTQYF
>TRBJ2-7|TRBV29-1|TRBD1|.
TGCAGCGTAGAGCCGGGACAGGGGGAAGAGGGGCAGTACTTC
CSVEPGQGEEGQYF
>TRBJ1-5|TRBV18|.|.
TGTGCCAGCTCACCAGTAGCGGGGGGTTTCAACAATCAGCCCCAGCATTTT
CASSPVAGGFNNQPQHF
>TRBJ2-5|TRBV5-6|TRBD2|once
TGTGCCAGCAGCTACCGGACTAGCGGGGGCCGGGTGGGAGAGACCCAGTACTTC
CASSYRTSGGRVGETQYF
>TRBJ2-1|TRBV11-3|TRBD1|.
TGTGCCAGCAGCTCTCGGACAGGGTATTACAATGAGCAGTTCTTC
CASSSRTGYYNEQFF
>TRBJ2-3|TRBV9|.|.
TGTGCCAGCGGGGGGACGCGGACAAGCACAGATACGCAGTATTTT
CASGGTRTSTDTQYF
>TRBJ1-2|TRBV19|.|.
TGTGCCAGTAGTATAAAGTCGGCGACAGGCCTTAATGGCTACACCTTC
CASSIKSATGLNGYTF
>TRBJ1-6|TRBV5-1|.|.
TGCGCCAGCAGCTTCGGCGACAGAAATAATTCACCCCTCCACTTT
CASSFGDRNNSPLHF
>TRBJ1-6|TRBV18|.|.
TGTGCCAGCTCACAGGGGGGGGTTAATTCACCCCTCCACTTT
CASSQGGVNSPLHF
>TRBJ1-2|TRBV19|TRBD1|.
TGTGCCAGTATCCCGGGACAGGGGAGCTATGGCTACACCTTC
CASIPGQGSYGYTF
>TRBJ2-1|TRBV6-6|TRBD1|.
TGTGCCAGCACCCGCAGGGACAGGAACAATGAGCAGTTCTTC
CASTRRDRNNEQFF
>TRBJ2-1|TRBV7-6|.|.
TGTGCCAGCAGCTTCCAGGGAACCTACAATGAGCAGTTCTTC
CASSFQGTYNEQFF
>TRBJ1-5|TRBV7-2|.|.
TGTGCCAGCAGCTTTTCGGCGGGGGCAGGGAGCAATCAGCCCCAGCATTTT
CASSFSAGAGSNQPQHF
>TRBJ1-5|TRBV30|.|.
TGTGCCTGGAGTGTAAATTCAAATCAGCCCCAGCATTTT
CAWSVNSNQPQHF
>TRBJ2-3|TRBV7-3|.|.
TGTGCCAGCAGCTTAGGGGGCGGTGCCACGTCCCCGCAGTATTTT
CASSLGGGATSPQYF
>TRBJ2-1|TRBV29-1|.|.
TGCAGCGTTGGCGAGACCTACAATGAGCAGTTCTTC
CSVGETYNEQFF
>TRBJ2-3|TRBV5-1|.|.
TGCGCCAGCAATAGGGGGTGGGCAGATACGCAGTATTTT
CASNRGWADTQYF
>TRBJ2-7|TRBV6-5|TRBD1|.
TGTGCCAGCAGTCAAAGGACAGGGCCGGACTACGAGCAGTACTTC
CASSQRTGPDYEQYF
>TRBJ1-3|TRBV6-1|.|few
TGTGCCAGCAGTGAAGCTCTGGGCAACTCTGGAAACACCATATATTTT
CASSEALGNSGNTIYF
>TRBJ1-1|TRBV4-2|.|.
TGTGCCAGCAGCCAAGAATCTCGAAAACTTAGTGTGGCTGAAGCTTTCTTT
CASSQESRKLSVAEAFF
>TRBJ1-5|TRBV19|.|.
TGTGCCAGTACCTCGATGGGGGGTAGTAGCAATCAGCCCCAGCATTTT
CASTSMGGSSNQPQHF
>TRBJ1-5|TRBV5-1|.|few
TGCGCCAGCAGCTTGGGAGATGGCAATCAGCCCCAGCATTTT
CASSLGDGNQPQHF
>TRBJ1-3|TRBV5-6|.|.
TGTGCCAGCAGCTTGGTTGTCAGCTCTGGAAACACCATATATTTT
CASSLVVSSGNTIYF
>TRBJ2-1|TRBV6-1|.|.
TGTGCCAGCAGTGAAGCCTTCCGGACAGCCTACAATGAGCAGTTCTTC
CASSEAFRTAYNEQFF
>TRBJ2-7|TRBV5-1|TRBD1|.
TGCGCCAGCAGCTTGGAAGGACAGGGGGCCTCTAGGTACTTC
CASSLEGQGASRYF
>TRBJ1-4|TRBV28|TRBD1|.
TGTGCCAGCCGGGACAGGGGTAATGAAAAACTGTTTTTT
CASRDRGNEKLFF
>TRBJ1-1|TRBV7-9|TRBD1|.
TGTGCCAGCAGCCAGGGGGGAACTGAAGCTTTCTTT
CASSQGGTEAFF
>TRBJ1-1|TRBV7-9|.|.
TGTGCCAGCAGCTCCAGACAGAACACTGAAGCTTTCTTT
CASSSRQNTEAFF
>TRBJ2-3|TRBV27|TRBD1|once
TGTGCCAGCAGTCCCCGGGACAGGGCCCAGTATTTT
CASSPRDRAQYF
>TRBJ1-5|TRBV7-8|TRBD1|.
TGTGCCAGCAGCCGGGGACAGTACTATAGCAATCAGCCCCAGCATTTT
CASSRGQYYSNQPQHF
>TRBJ2-5|TRBV27|TRBD2|few
TGTGCCAGCAGTGTCTCGGGACTAGCGGGGGGACTGAAACAAGAGACCCAGTACTTC
CASSVSGLAGGLKQETQYF
>TRBJ2-5|TRBV9|TRBD1|.
TGTGCCAGCAGCGCGGGACAGCCTCAAGAGACCCAGTACTTC
CASSAGQPQETQYF
>TRBJ1-2|TRBV5-8|.|.
TGTGCCAGCAGCCGCCTTACGAAGGAGGGCTACACCTTC
CASSRLTKEGYTF
>TRBJ2-7|TRBV5-4|TRBD2|.
TGTGCCAGCAGCGGGGGGGGACTACAATCCTACGAGCAGTACTTC
CASSGGGLQSYEQYF
>TRBJ1-2|TRBV2|.|.
TGTGCCAGCAGTGAATTTGCAGGTGGCGGCTACACCTTC
CASSEFAGGGYTF
>TRBJ2-7|TRBV3-1/TRBV3-2|.|.
TGTGCCAGCAGCCAAAGGGGGAGGGACGAGCAGTACTTC
CASSQRGRDEQYF